This TCR beta chain originates from a study of cytomegalovirus exposure and HLA in healthy donors. On the study more broadly: A later analysis reported the approximately 120 validation repertoires used the same platform as the approximately 670 first-cohort repertoires.

Profiling relied on immunoSEQ multiplex PCR, and the TCRdb table lists in-frame clones only, not all of them. The table records about 140,000 clones, 85% to 90% of them present only once. Among the 110 or so subjects of the validation cohort, separate from the roughly 600-subject first cohort, were the donors. Trimming took 5 bases from V and 4 from J; bases not matched to a gene: 10. The CDR3 has 15 residues. Germline V gives CDR1 MDHEN, CDR2 SYDVKM. The sequence was collected from a woman aged 18 to 35 in good health and CMV-seropositive. The V and J genes are TRBV28 and TRBJ2-7, with 8 positions matching TRBD2. The sequencing input was PBMCs. CDR3 protein: CASSGWGAGDYEQYF. In nucleotides, the CDR3 is TGTGCCAGCAGTGGGTGGGGAGCGGGAGATTACGAGCAGTACTTC.